These 23 T cell receptor beta chains share one sample of origin, sequenced in a study of cytomegalovirus exposure and HLA in healthy donors. With 60 Vbeta and 13 Jbeta primers, the PCR was carried out. The assay was immunoSEQ multiplex PCR, and TCRdb's table has in-frame clones only and misses some. The top ten hold about 3.7% of the sample, which has some 120,000 clones, approximately 80% seen once. The sequenced sample was PBMCs. These receptors were obtained from a human donor in good health.

V is TRBV6-1 and J is TRBJ2-7, with 9 bases identical to TRBD2. The V segment lost 9 bases and the J segment 0 bases; nucleotides outside the gene matches: 6. The CDR3 length is 14 residues. Looked up from germline, CDR1 is MNHNS and CDR2 is SASEGT. CDR3 bases: TGTGCCAGTCAGCGGGAGGCCACCTCCTACGAGCAGTACTTC. It is translated as CASQREATSYEQYF.

The V and J genes are TRBV5-4 and TRBJ2-5, with 10 bases that match TRBD2. Germline lookup yields CDR1 SGHNT and CDR2 YYREEE (reference sequence). The V segment lost 4 bases and the J segment 1 base; nucleotides outside the gene matches: 4. This CDR3 has 15 amino acids. The CDR3 is CASSTRTSGQETQYF. The CDR3 DNA follows: TGTGCCAGCAGCACCCGGACTAGCGGCCAAGAGACCCAGTACTTC.

The CDR3 is CASGEMNTEAFF. The CDR3 DNA sequence: TGTGCCAGCGGAGAAATGAACACTGAAGCTTTCTTT. This sequence joins TRBV2 and TRBJ1-1, with D unresolved. Trimming took off 8 bases at V and 0 bases at J, with 7 bases between the two ends. Per germline, CDR1 SNHLY and CDR2 FYNNEI. The CDR3 has 12 residues.

The chain employs TRBV7-8 and TRBJ2-3; 7 bases fit TRBD2. Per the germline V gene, CDR1 is SGHVS and CDR2 is FQNEAQ. The CDR3 spans 14 residues. The V gene end was trimmed by 8 bases and the J gene end by 1 base; junction bases not matched to a gene: 6. This chain's CDR3 is CASGLAGGTDTQYF. CDR3 bases: TGTGCCAGCGGTCTTGCGGGAGGCACAGATACGCAGTATTTT. The full variable domain, with the rest looked up from reference TRBV7-8 and TRBJ2-3, is GAGVSQSPRYKVAKRGQDVALRCDPISGHVSLFWYQQALGQGPEFLTYFQNEAQLDKSGLPSDRFFAERPEGSVSTLKIQRTQQEDSAVYLCASGLAGGTDTQYFGPGTRLTVL.

The chain carries TRBV27 and TRBJ2-7; D possibly corresponds to TRBD2 (6 bases). CDR3 size: 15 residues. Germline CDR1 MNHEY, CDR2 SMNVEV (reference sequence). V lost 2 bases and J 1 base, leaving 12 bases between the germline ends. The DNA of the CDR3 is TGTGCCAGCAGTTTACGGCGGGAACCTTCCTACGAGCAGTACTTC. This codes for CASSLRREPSYEQYF.

The J gene is TRBJ2-7, the V gene TRBV30, with D perhaps matching TRBD2 (6 bases). Germline CDR1 reads GTSNPN; CDR2 reads SVGIG (reference sequence). Trimming cost V 4 bases and J 6 bases, with 16 bases left between them. This CDR3 region has 13 residues. The CDR3 spells CAWTVSGSREQYF. The DNA of the CDR3 is TGTGCCTGGACAGTTAGCGGAAGCCGCGAGCAGTACTTC.

The V and J genes are TRBV7-2 and TRBJ1-5; D gene unclear. Trimming cost V 5 bases and J 1 base, with 3 bases left between them. CDR1 is SGHTA, CDR2 FQGNSA, per germline. CDR3 size: 12 residues. CDR3 coding DNA: TGTGCCAGCAGCCTAAGCAATCAGCCCCAGCATTTT. This translates into CASSLSNQPQHF.

The CDR3 region is CASSSLAGGDYNEQFF. The CDR3, as DNA: TGCGCCAGCAGCTCTCTAGCGGGAGGTGACTACAATGAGCAGTTCTTC. The rearrangement joins TRBV5-1 to TRBJ2-1, with 11 nucleotides matching TRBD2. From germline, CDR1 is SGHRS and CDR2 YFSETQ. This CDR3 comprises 16 residues. V was pared by 3 bases and J by 3 bases, with 5 bases of the junction left unmatched.

The V and J genes are TRBV2 and TRBJ1-2; D is perhaps TRBD1 (6 bases). Germline V gene lookup returns CDR1 SNHLY and CDR2 FYNNEI. Trimming removed 1 base at V and 5 bases at J, with 11 bases between. The CDR3 spans 14 residues. CDR3 in DNA: TGTGCCAGCAGTGAAGGCGCAGGGGTTTATGGCTACACCTTC. Translated, it gives CASSEGAGVYGYTF. The full variable domain, completed using reference TRBV2 and TRBJ1-2, is EPEVTQTPSHQVTQMGQEVILRCVPISNHLYFYWYRQILGQKVEFLVSFYNNEISEKSEIFDDQFSVERPDGSNFTLKIRSTKLEDSAMYFCASSEGAGVYGYTFGSGTRLTVV.

The chain combines TRBV6-1 with TRBJ1-6, with 8 bases lining up with TRBD1. There are 15 residues in the CDR3. CDR1 MNHNS and CDR2 SASEGT come from the germline V gene. With V trimmed by 8 bases and J by 2 bases, 5 bases remained unmatched. CDR3 in DNA: TGTGCCAGCGACAGGGGAGGAACCTATAATTCACCCCTCCACTTT. Translation gives CASDRGGTYNSPLHF.

The chain is built from TRBV28 and TRBJ1-2; 10 bases line up with TRBD1. Germline CDR1 is MDHEN and CDR2 is SYDVKM. The CDR3 has 16 residues. V dropped 4 bases and J dropped 4; count of bases not matched to a gene: 9. DNA for the CDR3: TGTGCCAGCAGTTGGGGGACAGGGGATTTTGGCTATGGCTACACCTTC. It yields the protein CASSWGTGDFGYGYTF.

The gene calls are TRBV6-6 and TRBJ2-5, with D tentatively TRBD1 (5 bases). Matching the DNA end better, TRBJ2-7 makes the J call doubtful. The CDR3 length is 14 residues. CDR1 is MNHNY, CDR2 SVGAGI, per germline (reference sequence). CDR3 nucleotides: TGTGCCAGCAGGCGGTCAGGGTCGGGCTACGAGCAGTACTTC. Its translation is CASRRSGSGYEQYF.

This clone is a singleton in its sample. The gene calls are TRBV10-1 and TRBJ2-3; the D gene is possibly TRBD1 (6 bases). This CDR3 contains 15 residues. Germline V lookup: CDR1 WNHNN, CDR2 SYGVQD (reference sequence). The V and J ends lost 2 bases and 2 bases respectively, with 11 bases between them. The CDR3 nucleotides read TGCGCCAGCAGTGAGAGCACAGGGCACACAGATACGCAGTATTTT. Its translation is CASSESTGHTDTQYF.

The chain carries TRBV25-1 and TRBJ1-1, with a possible D match to TRBD1 (6 bases). Germline V gives CDR1 MGHDK, CDR2 SYGVNS. The ends were cut back, 0 bases at V and 4 bases at J, with 18 bases in the middle. This CDR3 region has 17 residues. CDR3 sequence: CASSEYTGGGWGTEAFF. The CDR3 coding sequence is TGTGCCAGCAGTGAATATACTGGGGGCGGTTGGGGCACTGAAGCTTTCTTT.

This chain uses TRBV11-2 with TRBJ2-7, with 9 bases identical to TRBD2. CDR3 size: 17 residues. Germline trimming cut 3 bases from V and 3 bases from J; bases unmatched to any gene: 12. Germline CDR1 is SGHAT and CDR2 is FQNNGV. CDR3 bases: TGTGCCAGCAGCTTCGGGAGGCGGGAGGGCCAACACTACGAGCAGTACTTC. Protein product: CASSFGRREGQHYEQYF.

The chain is built from TRBV19 and TRBJ1-1; 10 bases match TRBD1. Germline loops: CDR1 LNHDA, CDR2 SQIVND (reference sequence). V lost 4 bases and J lost 4; bases outside the gene matches: 9. The CDR3 is 16 residues long. DNA of the CDR3: TGTGCCAGTAGTACACCCCCGGGACAGGGGACCACTGAAGCTTTCTTT. It is translated as CASSTPPGQGTTEAFF.

The chain has TRBV11-3 and TRBJ2-2; no clear D gene. V was cut by 3 bases and J by 3 bases, with 5 bases left in between. Germline CDR1 and CDR2: SGHNT and YENEEA. This CDR3 contains 13 residues. The CDR3 region is CASSFLDTGELFF. The CDR3 DNA reads TGTGCCAGCAGCTTCCTAGACACCGGGGAGCTGTTTTTT.

V usage is TRBV7-9 and J usage is TRBJ1-1; a possible D gene is TRBD1 (6 bases). Germline assignment: CDR1 SEHNR and CDR2 FQNEAQ (reference sequence). The CDR3 loop spans 16 amino acids. V was pared by 1 base and J by 5 bases, with 17 bases between. The CDR3, as DNA: TGTGCCAGCAGCTTAGGCCCAAACAGGGTCGGGACTGAAGCTTTCTTT. Its protein is CASSLGPNRVGTEAFF.

The chain joins TRBV7-2 to TRBJ1-3; TRBD1 matches at 9 bases. The CDR3 is made up of 16 amino acids. Per the germline V gene, CDR1 is SGHTA and CDR2 is FQGNSA. The V segment lost 4 bases and the J segment 1 base; nucleotides outside the gene matches: 5. CDR3 sequence reads: CASSSGQGKSGNTIYF. The CDR3 DNA reads TGTGCCAGCAGCTCAGGACAGGGGAAATCTGGAAACACCATATATTTT.

This clone was seen only a few times. This chain connects TRBV6-5 to TRBJ2-3; D might be TRBD1 (6 bases). This CDR3 spans 14 amino acids. Looked up from germline, CDR1 is MNHEY and CDR2 is SVGAGI. CDR3 region: CASARQARGYTQYF. Here the CDR3 DNA reads TGTGCGTCCGCCCGACAGGCCCGCGGATATACGCAGTATTTT.

The chain carries TRBV27 and TRBJ1-3, with 8 nucleotides matching TRBD1. Trimming at V came to 6 bases and at J to 0 bases, leaving 16 bases not matched to a gene. Germline V lookup: CDR1 MNHEY, CDR2 SMNVEV (reference sequence). This CDR3 spans 19 amino acids. CDR3 sequence: CASSSLLPGGSFSGNTIYF. CDR3 nucleotide sequence: TGTGCCAGCAGCTCACTCCTCCCAGGGGGCTCATTCTCTGGAAACACCATATATTTT.

CDR3 sequence reads: CASRAVGKDYGYTF. The CDR3 DNA reads as TGCGCCAGCAGGGCCGTCGGGAAGGACTATGGCTACACCTTC. The chain has TRBV10-2 and TRBJ1-2; D is ambiguous. V was shortened by 6 bases and J by 3 bases, with 14 bases between the two germline ends. CDR1 and CDR2 from the germline V gene are WSHSY and SAAADI. The CDR3 is 14 residues long.

A single count supports this clone. V is TRBV14 and J is TRBJ2-1; D is possibly TRBD1 (7 bases). The CDR3 is 16 residues long. Germline assignment: CDR1 SGHDN and CDR2 FVKESK. V was cut by 0 bases and J by 4 bases, with 13 bases left in between. CDR3: CASSQDTQGGYNEQFF. CDR3 bases: TGTGCCAGCAGCCAAGATACCCAGGGGGGATACAATGAGCAGTTCTTC.